One sample yielded the 5 T cell receptor beta chains listed below, sequenced in a study of Graves' ophthalmopathy and Graves' hyperthyroidism. RNA transcripts served as template for amplifying TCR beta CDR3 sequences. The library came from an HTBI-primed first-round RT-PCR and a second-round multiplex PCR. MiXCR, applied by TCRdb to the multiplex PCR reads, yields one record per CDR3 protein. The data show about 740,000 distinct CDR3 sequences, 35% to 50% seen once. Input material: peripheral blood. The receptors were sampled from an adult man with Graves' ophthalmopathy.

Comments on this clonotype: A much bigger clone sits one base away, suggesting this may be a read error. The rearrangement links TRBV14 to TRBJ1-1, with TRBD1 as a possible D gene (5 bases). The CDR3 spans 14 residues. Germline CDR1 is SGHDN and CDR2 is FVKESK. Trimming took off 1 base at V and 10 bases at J, with 16 bases between the two ends. The CDR3 coding sequence is TGTGCCAGCAGCCAAGTGAGGGGTTCTTCTGGAGCTTTCTTT. Its protein product is CASSQVRGSSGAFF.

Ten or more counts support this clonotype. The chain combines TRBV7-2 with TRBJ2-5, with 7 bases fitting TRBD1. CDR1 is SGHTA, CDR2 FQGNSA, per germline. J lost 3 bases, V lost 5 bases, and 9 bases had no gene match. The CDR3 is 15 residues long. The CDR3 DNA follows: TGTGCCAGCAGCGCCGCCGTTGGGACAGAAGAGACCCAGTACTTC. Its protein is CASSAAVGTEETQYF.

V and J are TRBV5-4 and TRBJ2-7; possibly TRBD1 for D (5 bases). This CDR3 comprises 15 residues. CDR1 and CDR2 (germline): SGHNT, YYREEE (reference sequence). Trimming stripped 6 bases from V and 4 bases from J, with 20 bases between. DNA for the CDR3: TGTGCCAGCAACCGGGCAGGGTTTGATCGTTACGAGCAGTACTTC. This gives the protein CASNRAGFDRYEQYF. The entire variable domain, with the rest obtained from reference TRBV5-4 and TRBJ2-7, is as follows: ETGVTQSPTHLIKTRGQQVTLRCSSQSGHNTVSWYQQALGQGPQFIFQYYREEENGRGNFPPRFSGLQFPNYSSELNVNALELDDSALYLCASNRAGFDRYEQYFGPGTRLTVT.

This clonotype was observed a few times. This chain links TRBV29-1 with TRBJ2-3; 7 bases are shared with TRBD1. CDR1 is SQVTM, CDR2 ANQGSEA, per germline. V shed 5 bases and J 2 bases; nucleotides not matched to a gene: 4. This CDR3 region has 13 residues. This CDR3 reads CSVWDSDTDTQYF. Written as DNA, the CDR3 is TGCAGCGTTTGGGACAGTGACACAGATACGCAGTATTTT.

The CDR3 reads CASSGQGASSDTQYF. In DNA, the CDR3 is TGTGCCAGCAGCGGACAGGGGGCTTCGTCAGATACGCAGTATTTT. V is TRBV5-4 and J is TRBJ2-3, with TRBD1 matching over 11 bases. This CDR3 has 15 amino acids. V trimming: 4 bases; J trimming: 4 bases; junction bases outside the gene matches: 5. CDR1 is SGHNT and CDR2 is YYREEE in the germline V gene (reference sequence).